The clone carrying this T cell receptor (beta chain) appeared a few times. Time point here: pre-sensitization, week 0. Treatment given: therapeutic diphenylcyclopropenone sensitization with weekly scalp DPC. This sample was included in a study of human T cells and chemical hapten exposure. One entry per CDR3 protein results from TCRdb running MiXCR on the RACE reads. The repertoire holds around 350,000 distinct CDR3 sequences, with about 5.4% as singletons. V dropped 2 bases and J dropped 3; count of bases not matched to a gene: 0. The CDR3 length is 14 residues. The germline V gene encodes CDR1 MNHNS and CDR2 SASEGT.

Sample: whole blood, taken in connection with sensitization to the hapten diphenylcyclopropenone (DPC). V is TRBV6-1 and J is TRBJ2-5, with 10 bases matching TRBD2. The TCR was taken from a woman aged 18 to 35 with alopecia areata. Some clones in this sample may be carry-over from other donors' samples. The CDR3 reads CASSELAGEETQYF. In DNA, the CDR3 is TGTGCCAGCAGTGAACTAGCGGGGGAAGAGACCCAGTACTTC.